Listed here is a single T cell receptor (beta chain). What it recognizes is unknown. CDR3 length: 13 amino acids. Per the germline V gene, CDR1 is SGHNT and CDR2 is YYREEE (reference sequence). V gave up 4 bases and J gave up 3 bases; unmatched junction bases: 4. These data are taken from a study of shared clonotypes between healthy human individuals. Study as a whole: Each donor's CD8 memory used one plate, CD8 naive two, each CD4 subset three. Broader study findings: Generation of non-shared clonotypes was less probable than generation of clonotypes shared by all four donors.

TCRdb keeps only in-frame clones here, not all; method: immunoSEQ multiplex PCR. The table has 1,400,000 or so clones, around 98.5% seen once. This TCR was recovered from a man younger than 40 in good health. The chain uses TRBV5-4 and TRBJ2-7, with 7 bases matching TRBD1. Sequencing input: naive CD4+ T cells sorted from blood. Subset indicated: CD45RA+ positively selected. The CDR3 region is CASSDRVGYEQYF. DNA for the CDR3: TGTGCCAGCAGCGACAGGGTGGGCTACGAGCAGTACTTC.